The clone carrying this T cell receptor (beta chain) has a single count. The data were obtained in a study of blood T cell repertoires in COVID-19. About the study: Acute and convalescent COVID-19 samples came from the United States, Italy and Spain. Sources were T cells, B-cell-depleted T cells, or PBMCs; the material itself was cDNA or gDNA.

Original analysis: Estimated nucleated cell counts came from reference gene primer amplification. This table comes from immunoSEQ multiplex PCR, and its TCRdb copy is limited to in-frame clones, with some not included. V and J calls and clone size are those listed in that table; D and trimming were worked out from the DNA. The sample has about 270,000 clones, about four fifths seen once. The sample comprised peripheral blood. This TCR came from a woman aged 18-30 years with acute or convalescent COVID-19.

CDR3 in DNA: TGTGCCAGCAATGTTGAGGTGAACACTGAAGCTTTCTTT. It translates to CASNVEVNTEAFF. The rearrangement links TRBV6-5 to TRBJ1-1; D is unclear. Trimming cost V 7 bases and J 0 bases, with 9 bases left between them. Germline V gene sequence: CDR1 MNHEY, CDR2 SVGAGI. The CDR3 loop spans 13 amino acids.